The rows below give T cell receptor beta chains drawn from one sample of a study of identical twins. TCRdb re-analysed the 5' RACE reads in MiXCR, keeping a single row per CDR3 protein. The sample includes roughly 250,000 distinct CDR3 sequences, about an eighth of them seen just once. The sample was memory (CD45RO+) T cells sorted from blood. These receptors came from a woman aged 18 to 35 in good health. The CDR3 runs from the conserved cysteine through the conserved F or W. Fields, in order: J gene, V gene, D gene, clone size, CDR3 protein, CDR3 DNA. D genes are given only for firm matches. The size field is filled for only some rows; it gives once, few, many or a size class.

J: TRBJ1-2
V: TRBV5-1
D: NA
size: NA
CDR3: CASSDLREGYTF
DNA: TGCGCCAGCAGCGATTTGAGGGAAGGCTACACCTTC

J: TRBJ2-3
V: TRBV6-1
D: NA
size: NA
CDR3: CAGSRTPKDTQYF
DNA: TGTGCCGGCAGCAGGACTCCAAAGGATACGCAGTATTTT

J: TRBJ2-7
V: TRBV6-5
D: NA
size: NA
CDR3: CASGVGSYEQYF
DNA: TGTGCCAGTGGGGTGGGATCCTACGAGCAGTACTTC

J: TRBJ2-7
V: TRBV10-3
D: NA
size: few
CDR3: CATGSYEQYF
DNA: TGTGCCACGGGGAGCTACGAGCAGTACTTC

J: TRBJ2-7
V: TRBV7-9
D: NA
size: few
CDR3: CASSFEAGPYEQYF
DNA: TGTGCCAGCAGCTTTGAAGCGGGTCCCTACGAGCAGTACTTC

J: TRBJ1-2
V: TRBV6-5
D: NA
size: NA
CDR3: CASSYSGSNYGYTF
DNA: TGTGCCAGCAGTTACTCAGGCTCTAACTATGGCTACACCTTC

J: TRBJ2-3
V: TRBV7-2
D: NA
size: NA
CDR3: CASSLGPTASTDTQYF
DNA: TGTGCCAGCAGCTTGGGGCCGACAGCTAGCACAGATACGCAGTATTTT

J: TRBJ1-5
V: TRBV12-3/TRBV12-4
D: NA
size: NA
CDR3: CASSFTPGPDTQHF
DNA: TGTGCCAGCAGTTTTACCCCGGGCCCAGATACGCAGCATTTT

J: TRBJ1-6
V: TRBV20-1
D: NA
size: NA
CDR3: CSASVRVDSPLHF
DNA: TGCAGTGCGTCGGTCAGGGTGGATTCACCCCTCCACTTT

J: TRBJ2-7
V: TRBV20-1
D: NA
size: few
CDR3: CSAPRTQDEQYF
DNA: TGCAGTGCTCCCAGGACGCAGGACGAGCAGTACTTC

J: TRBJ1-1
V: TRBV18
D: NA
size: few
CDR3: CASSPASVNTEAFF
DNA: TGTGCCAGCTCACCCGCGTCCGTGAACACTGAAGCTTTCTTT

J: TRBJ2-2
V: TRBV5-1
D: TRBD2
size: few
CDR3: CASSLNRLAGGPGELFF
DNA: TGCGCCAGCAGCCTGAACCGACTAGCGGGGGGACCCGGGGAGCTGTTTTTT

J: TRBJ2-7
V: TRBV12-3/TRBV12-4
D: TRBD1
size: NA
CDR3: CASGRGTGPSEQYF
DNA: TGTGCCAGCGGTCGGGGGACAGGGCCCTCCGAGCAGTACTTC

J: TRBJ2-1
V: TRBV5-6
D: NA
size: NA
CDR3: CASSFREGLGDEQFF
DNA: TGTGCCAGCAGTTTCAGGGAAGGCCTGGGCGATGAGCAGTTCTTC

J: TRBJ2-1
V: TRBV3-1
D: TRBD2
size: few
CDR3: CASSSPGTSGFLSYNEQFF
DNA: TGTGCCAGCAGCTCGCCCGGGACTAGCGGTTTTCTTTCCTACAATGAGCAGTTCTTC

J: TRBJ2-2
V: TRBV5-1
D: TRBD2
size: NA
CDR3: CASSLAIAGLNTGELFF
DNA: TGCGCCAGCAGCTTGGCCATCGCGGGACTAAACACCGGGGAGCTGTTTTTT

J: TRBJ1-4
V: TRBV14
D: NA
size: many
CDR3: CASSQDSPATNEKLFF
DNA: TGTGCCAGCAGCCAAGATTCCCCGGCAACTAATGAAAAACTGTTTTTT

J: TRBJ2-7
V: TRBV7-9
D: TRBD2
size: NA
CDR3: CASSASGGYEQYF
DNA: TGTGCCAGCTCTGCTAGCGGGGGCTACGAGCAGTACTTC

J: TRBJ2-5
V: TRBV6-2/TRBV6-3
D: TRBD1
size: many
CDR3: CASSPGTGDQETQYF
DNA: TGTGCCAGCAGTCCCGGGACAGGGGACCAAGAGACCCAGTACTTC

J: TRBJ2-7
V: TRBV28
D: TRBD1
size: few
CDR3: CASSSDRERYEQYF
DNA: TGTGCCAGCAGTTCGGACAGGGAAAGGTACGAGCAGTACTTC

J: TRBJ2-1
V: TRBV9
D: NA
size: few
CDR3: CASSVQGHLNYNEQFF
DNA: TGTGCCAGCAGCGTCCAGGGACACCTTAATTACAATGAGCAGTTCTTC

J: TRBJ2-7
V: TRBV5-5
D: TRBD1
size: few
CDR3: CASSEIQGLSTYEQYF
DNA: TGTGCCAGCAGCGAAATACAGGGGCTAAGCACCTACGAGCAGTACTTC